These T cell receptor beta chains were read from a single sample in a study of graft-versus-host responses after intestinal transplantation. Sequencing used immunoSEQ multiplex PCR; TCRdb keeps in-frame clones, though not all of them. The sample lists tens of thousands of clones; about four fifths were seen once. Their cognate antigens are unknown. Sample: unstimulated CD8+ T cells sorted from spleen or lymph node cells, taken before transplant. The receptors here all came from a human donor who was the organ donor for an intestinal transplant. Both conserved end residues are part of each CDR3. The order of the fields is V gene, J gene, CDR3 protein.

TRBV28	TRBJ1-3	CASSPGGGNTIYF
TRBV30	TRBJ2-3	CAWIGRGGDTQYF
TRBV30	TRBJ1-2	CAWTTGVNYGYTF
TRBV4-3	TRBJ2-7	CASSQDFAGLAGYEQYF
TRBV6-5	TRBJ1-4	CASSYSTNEKLFF
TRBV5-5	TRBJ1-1	CASSLFVWGAEVNTEAFF
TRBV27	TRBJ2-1	CASSYGDRGEQFF
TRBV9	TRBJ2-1	CASSVVGTGLAVDEQFF
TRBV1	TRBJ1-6	CTSSQVRDRGNSPLHF
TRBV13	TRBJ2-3	CASSPYRGPSTDTQYF
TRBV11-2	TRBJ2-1	CASSSIRQGLNEQFF
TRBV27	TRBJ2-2	CASRTTGGGGELFF
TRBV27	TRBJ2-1	CASSLSLLVDEQFF
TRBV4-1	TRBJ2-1	CASSQVYRTALNEQFF
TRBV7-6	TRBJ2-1	CASGLDSYNEQFF
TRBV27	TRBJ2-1	CASMERTYNEQFF
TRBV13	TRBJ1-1	CASSSSRHSGKAFF
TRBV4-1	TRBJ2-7	CASSQGQVGEQYF
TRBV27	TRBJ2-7	CASSLSLGGAPYEQYF
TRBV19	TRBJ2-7	CASSPRGEHYEQYF
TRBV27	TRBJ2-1	CASSSLAGANNEQFF
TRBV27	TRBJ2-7	CASSKGQGAVYEQYF
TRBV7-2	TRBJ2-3	CASSLDPGPRRLTDTQYF
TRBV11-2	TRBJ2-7	CASSLVFGGSSYEQYF
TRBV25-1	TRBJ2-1	CASSYRGDEQFF
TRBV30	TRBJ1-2	CAWNPRGRVYGYTF
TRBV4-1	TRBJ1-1	CASSQKQGLNTEAFF
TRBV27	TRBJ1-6	CASSFRRPNNSPLHF
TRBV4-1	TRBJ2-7	CASSQGAGVSSYEQYF